This passage covers 12 T cell receptor beta chains from one sample sequenced in a study of cytomegalovirus exposure and HLA in healthy donors. PCR involved 60 Vbeta and 13 Jbeta primers. The data were produced by immunoSEQ multiplex PCR, yet TCRdb's version contains in-frame clones alone and is incomplete. The sample yields approximately 150,000 clones, around 68% seen once. The sequencing sample was made of PBMCs. Every receptor here comes from a man in his thirties or forties in good health and CMV-seropositive.

The V call is TRBV5-4, the J call TRBJ2-3; no clear D. CDR1 is SGHNT, CDR2 YYREEE, per germline (reference sequence). Trimming cost V 5 bases and J 6 bases, with 7 bases left between them. This CDR3 has 11 residues. CDR3: CASSRSDTQYF. CDR3 DNA sequence: TGTGCCAGCAGTCGCAGTGATACGCAGTATTTT.

This clone has just a few counts. J is TRBJ2-5 and V is TRBV11-1; D possibly corresponds to TRBD2 (5 bases). The CDR3 loop spans 15 amino acids. Per germline, CDR1 SGHAT and CDR2 FQDESV (reference sequence). Deletions cut 2 bases from V and 5 bases from J, with 15 bases between. CDR3 in DNA: TGTGCCAGCAGCTTACAACCGGGAAACGAGGAGACCCAGTACTTC. It yields the protein CASSLQPGNEETQYF.

V and J are TRBV2 and TRBJ1-4; D might be TRBD1 (6 bases). Per germline, CDR1 SNHLY and CDR2 FYNNEI. CDR3 length: 14 amino acids. Trimming removed 6 bases at V and 2 bases at J, with 10 bases between. The DNA of the CDR3 is TGTGCCAGCAGCTCACAGGGTACTAATGAAAAACTGTTTTTT. Translation: CASSSQGTNEKLFF.

The CDR3, as DNA: TGTGCCAGTAACACGGACAGGGGGATTCAGCCCCAGCATTTT. Its protein is CASNTDRGIQPQHF. The chain couples TRBV19 to TRBJ1-5; 10 bases agree with TRBD1. Germline CDR1 is LNHDA and CDR2 is SQIVND (reference sequence). The CDR3 has 14 residues. Losses at the gene ends were 7 bases for V and 6 bases for J; bases not matched to a gene: 6.

The rearrangement uses TRBV6-1 and TRBJ1-1, with D perhaps matching TRBD1 (6 bases). The CDR3 has 14 residues. Germline V gene sequence: CDR1 MNHNS, CDR2 SASEGT. With 4 bases removed from V and 5 bases from J, the gap between germline ends came to 14 bases. In DNA form, the CDR3 reads TGTGCCAGCAGTGCATCACAGGGAAGGACTGAAGCTTTCTTT. Translation: CASSASQGRTEAFF.

This sequence joins TRBV6-4 and TRBJ1-5; no clear D. The germline V gene has CDR1 MRHNA and CDR2 SNTAGT. V dropped 2 bases and J dropped 3 bases, with 5 bases sitting between them. The CDR3 is 13 amino acids. CDR3 region: CASSDELNQPQHF. Written as DNA, the CDR3 is TGTGCCAGCAGTGACGAACTCAATCAGCCCCAGCATTTT.

CDR3 sequence reads: CASSRGTFDSYEQYF. The CDR3 DNA reads as TGTGCCAGCAGCCGCGGGACTTTCGACTCCTACGAGCAGTACTTC. The V gene is TRBV7-7, the J gene TRBJ2-7, with D tentatively TRBD2 (6 bases). The CDR3 is made up of 15 amino acids. Germline CDR1 and CDR2: SSHAT and FNYEAQ (reference sequence). Trimming stripped 5 bases from V and 0 bases from J, with 14 bases between. The variable domain in full, with the rest retrieved from reference TRBV7-7 and TRBJ2-7, is GAGVSQSPRYKVTKRGQDVTLRCDPISSHATLYWYQQALGQGPEFLTYFNYEAQPDKSGLPSDRFSAERPEGSISTLTIQRTEQRDSAMYRCASSRGTFDSYEQYFGPGTRLTVT.

The chain combines TRBV10-3 with TRBJ1-2, with 10 bases identical to TRBD1. Germline V CDR1 and CDR2: ENHRY, SYGVKD. The J segment lost 5 bases and the V segment lost 4 bases, leaving 7 bases of the junction unmatched. The CDR3 has 15 amino acids. CDR3: CAISALRQGAYGYTF. CDR3 coding DNA: TGTGCCATCAGTGCCCTAAGACAGGGGGCGTATGGCTACACCTTC.

CDR3: CASSPTGPHSGANVLTF. Here the CDR3 DNA reads TGTGCCAGCTCACCAACAGGGCCCCACTCTGGGGCCAACGTCCTGACTTTC. This sequence joins TRBV18 and TRBJ2-6; perhaps TRBD1 as D (6 bases). This CDR3 is built from 17 residues. V was trimmed by 2 bases and J by 0 bases, leaving 11 bases between them. Per the germline V gene, CDR1 is KGHSH and CDR2 is LQKENI. Together with reference TRBV18 and TRBJ2-6, the CDR3 gives the full variable domain: NAGVMQNPRHLVRRRGQEARLRCSPMKGHSHVYWYRQLPEEGLKFMVYLQKENIIDESGMPKERFSAEFPKEGPSILRIQQVVRGDSAAYFCASSPTGPHSGANVLTFGAGSRLTVL.

The chain joins TRBV27 to TRBJ2-7; D is perhaps TRBD1 (5 bases). The germline CDR1 and CDR2 sequences are MNHEY and SMNVEV (reference sequence). The V and J ends lost 3 bases and 7 bases respectively, with 10 bases between them. The length of the CDR3 is 12 residues. CDR3 region: CASSFTDSEQYF. In nucleotides, the CDR3 is TGTGCCAGCAGTTTCACAGACAGTGAGCAGTACTTC.

As DNA, the CDR3 is TGTGCCAGCAACACACGGGCTAGCGGGAGTGACGAGCAGTACTTC. Amino acid sequence: CASNTRASGSDEQYF. V is TRBV6-1 and J is TRBJ2-7; 10 nucleotides match TRBD2. The junction had 11 bases not matched to a gene; V was cut back by 7 bases and J by 5 bases. This CDR3 spans 15 amino acids. Per germline, CDR1 MNHNS and CDR2 SASEGT.

The rearrangement links TRBV11-2 to TRBJ2-5, with 10 bases aligning to TRBD2. The CDR3 has 15 residues. CDR1 is SGHAT and CDR2 is FQNNGV in the germline V gene. V lost 1 base, J lost 6 bases, and 5 bases stayed unmatched. CDR3 nucleotides: TGTGCCAGCAGCTTAGTCCAGGGACTAGCGCAGACCCAGTACTTC. Protein: CASSLVQGLAQTQYF.